Each of the 17 T cell receptor beta chains below was sequenced from the same sample in a study of blood T cell repertoires in COVID-19. Libraries were prepared by immunoSEQ multiplex PCR; TCRdb keeps only in-frame clonotypes and omits some of them. The sample has around 220,000 clones; about 86% are singletons. The source material was PBMCs or T cells enriched from blood (not recorded which). Every receptor here comes from a woman aged 45-60 years with acute COVID-19.

V gene TRBV28 combines with J gene TRBJ2-7, with 9 bases that match TRBD1. The CDR3 extends over 15 amino acids. Germline V gene lookup returns CDR1 MDHEN and CDR2 SYDVKM. Trimming removed 7 bases from V and 0 bases from J; junction bases left unmatched: 7. CDR3 in amino acids: CASNDRDRASYEQYF. The CDR3 bases are TGTGCCAGCAACGACCGGGACAGGGCCTCCTACGAGCAGTACTTC.

This clone was observed a single time. The V gene is TRBV5-8, the J gene TRBJ1-1; a weak D match, TRBD1 (5 bases). This CDR3 contains 19 residues. CDR1 is SGHTS, CDR2 YDEGEE, per germline. Between the trimmed V and J ends, which lost 4 bases and 0 bases, there was a span of 25 bases. CDR3: CASSHGGGGFRRMNTEAFF. The DNA for the CDR3 is TGTGCCAGCAGCCACGGGGGGGGAGGGTTTAGAAGAATGAACACTGAAGCTTTCTTT.

The V and J genes are TRBV7-2 and TRBJ2-7; D is uncertain. Germline loops: CDR1 SGHTA, CDR2 FQGNSA. V lost 1 base to trimming and J lost 3 bases, with 10 bases between them. The CDR3 is 14 amino acids. DNA for the CDR3: TGTGCCAGCAGCTTAGGGCAACGAAACTACGAGCAGTACTTC. Amino acids: CASSLGQRNYEQYF.

This chain connects TRBV5-1 to TRBJ2-7; 8 bases are a match to TRBD2. V lost 0 bases to trimming and J lost 4 bases; unmatched junction nucleotides: 21. CDR1 is SGHRS, CDR2 YFSETQ, per germline. The CDR3 runs to 20 residues. CDR3 DNA sequence: TGCGCCAGCAGCTTGGCCATGACGGCCGGGACTAGGTTTCGTGGTTACGAGCAGTACTTC. Protein: CASSLAMTAGTRFRGYEQYF.

The chain links TRBV7-2 to TRBJ2-3; D is unresolved. CDR1 SGHTA and CDR2 FQGNSA come from the germline V gene. Trimming took off 4 bases at V and 2 bases at J, with 13 bases between the two ends. The CDR3 loop spans 15 amino acids. The CDR3 DNA follows: TGTGCCAGCAGCTCTCAACCGACACACACAGATACGCAGTATTTT. It specifies CASSSQPTHTDTQYF. Using reference TRBV7-2 and TRBJ2-3 for the parts outside the CDR3, the full variable domain is GAGVSQSPSNKVTEKGKDVELRCDPISGHTALYWYRQSLGQGLEFLIYFQGNSAPDKSGLPSDRFSAERTGGSVSTLTIQRTQQEDSAVYLCASSSQPTHTDTQYFGPGTRLTVL.

V and J are TRBV27 and TRBJ2-7; 7 bases fit TRBD1. The CDR3 is made up of 15 amino acids. Germline CDR1 MNHEY, CDR2 SMNVEV (reference sequence). V was pared by 2 bases and J by 4 bases, with 8 bases of the junction left unmatched. The CDR3 reads CASSLGTDFYYEQYF. The CDR3 region has the DNA TGTGCCAGCAGTTTAGGGACAGACTTTTATTACGAGCAGTACTTC.

The chain carries TRBV7-9 and TRBJ1-1; D may be TRBD1 (6 bases). Trimming pared 5 bases from V and 2 bases from J, leaving 12 bases between. Germline assignment: CDR1 SEHNR and CDR2 FQNEAQ (reference sequence). The CDR3 is made up of 14 amino acids. This CDR3 is CASSGDRTNTEAFF. The CDR3 DNA follows: TGTGCCAGCAGCGGTGACAGGACCAACACTGAAGCTTTCTTT.

The chain couples TRBV27 to TRBJ2-7, with TRBD2 identical over 10 bases. Per germline, CDR1 MNHEY and CDR2 SMNVEV (reference sequence). CDR3 length equals 13 residues. V lost 5 bases, J lost 4 bases, and 2 bases stayed unmatched. The DNA for the CDR3 is TGTGCCAGCAGTATGACTAGCGGGTACGAGCAGTACTTC. Protein: CASSMTSGYEQYF.

A word on this clone: The sample holds other DNA sequences that translate to the same CDR3. The J gene is TRBJ1-5, the V gene TRBV15; D perhaps matches TRBD1 (6 bases). Germline CDR1 reads LNHNV; CDR2 reads YYDKDF (reference sequence). This CDR3 comprises 15 residues. V was cut by 3 bases and J by 1 base, with 10 bases left in between. The DNA of the CDR3 is TGTGCCACCAGCAGGGGAGGGGGAAGCAATCAGCCCCAGCATTTT. Protein product: CATSRGGGSNQPQHF.

To note about this clone: This sample includes further DNA sequences coding for the same CDR3. This sequence joins TRBV28 and TRBJ1-2; D perhaps matches TRBD1 (5 bases). The ends were cut back, 7 bases at V and 5 bases at J, with 8 bases in the middle. CDR3 size: 11 residues. The germline V gene has CDR1 MDHEN and CDR2 SYDVKM. In DNA form, the CDR3 reads TGTGCCAGCACCGGGGGTTATGGCTACACCTTC. It encodes CASTGGYGYTF.

In this sample, this clone turned up many times. This CDR3 is CASLIYEQYF. Here the CDR3 DNA reads TGTGCCAGCCTTATTTACGAGCAGTACTTC. The chain carries TRBV21-1 and TRBJ2-7; TRBD2, the table's D call, was not compared with the DNA. TRBV21-1 corresponds to a pseudogene. The CDR3 spans 10 residues.

This clone was observed a handful of times. This sequence joins TRBV5-1 and TRBJ1-4; D gene uncertain. CDR1 is SGHRS and CDR2 is YFSETQ in the germline V gene. V lost 2 bases to trimming and J lost 5 bases, with 10 bases between them. This CDR3 is built from 14 residues. CDR3 amino acids: CASSFNGLNEKLFF. The CDR3, as DNA: TGCGCCAGCAGCTTTAACGGACTAAATGAAAAACTGTTTTTT.

A remark on this clone: A junction end diverges from the germline sequence, so it may reflect a read error. Other DNA sequences in this sample translate to the same CDR3. The gene calls are TRBV7-2 and TRBJ1-2; possibly TRBD1 for D (5 bases). CDR1 is SGHTA, CDR2 FQGNSA, per germline. This CDR3 contains 13 residues. CDR3 DNA: TGTGCTAGCAGCCAAGGGACTACCTATGGCTACACCTTC. Protein product: CASSQGTTYGYTF.

The chain is built from TRBV18 and TRBJ2-7; TRBD1 matches at 9 bases. From germline, CDR1 is KGHSH and CDR2 LQKENI. The trim removed 0 bases at V and 5 bases at J, leaving 2 bases unmatched. The length of the CDR3 is 14 residues. The CDR3 loop is CASSPPNRGHEQYF. The CDR3 bases are TGTGCCAGCTCACCACCGAACAGGGGGCACGAGCAGTACTTC.

This clone showed up just a few times. The chain employs TRBV28 and TRBJ1-2, with 9 positions matching TRBD1. V shed 3 bases and J 4 bases; nucleotides not matched to a gene: 9. Germline loops: CDR1 MDHEN, CDR2 SYDVKM. This CDR3 is 16 amino acids long. CDR3 in DNA: TGTGCCAGCAGTTTGCTTGACAGGGGGGCACTCTATGGCTACACCTTC. This sequence encodes CASSLLDRGALYGYTF.

V usage is TRBV24-1 and J usage is TRBJ2-7, with 12 bases that match TRBD1. Trimming cost V 4 bases and J 0 bases; bases outside gene matches: 3. This CDR3 region has 16 residues. The germline CDR1 and CDR2 sequences are KGHDR and SFDVKD. In nucleotides, the CDR3 is TGTGCCACCAGTGACCCGGGACAGGGGGCCTCCTACGAGCAGTACTTC. Translated: CATSDPGQGASYEQYF.

The chain employs TRBV27 and TRBJ2-7, with 9 bases lining up with TRBD1. CDR1 MNHEY and CDR2 SMNVEV come from the germline V gene (reference sequence). The CDR3 consists of 14 residues. The trim removed 6 bases at V and 3 bases at J, leaving 6 bases unmatched. The CDR3 protein is CASRASGQGYEQYF. CDR3 sequence (DNA): TGTGCCAGCAGGGCCTCGGGACAGGGCTACGAGCAGTACTTC.